This T cell receptor (beta chain) was recovered during a study of response to subunit inactivated influenza vaccine. The CDR3 is 13 amino acids. Findings and caveats of the study: Only a handful of new T cells, the authors suggested, are recruited with each seasonal influenza vaccination.

About this clonotype itself: As yet, its antigen is unknown.

TCRdb passed the RT-PCR reads through MiXCR, listing each CDR3 protein once. The sample yields under 550,000 distinct CDR3 sequences, around 7.9% seen once. This receptor was obtained from a man aged 50-75 years who received an inactivated influenza vaccine. The genes are TRBV21-1 and TRBJ2-7. TRBV21-1 is a known pseudogene. The sample was PBMCs from blood, taken roughly 24 months after vaccination. CDR3 loop: CASSQRAGNEQYF. The CDR3 DNA is TGTGCCAGCAGCCAAAGGGCAGGGAACGAGCAGTACTTC.